What follows are 30 T cell receptor beta chains derived from one specimen sequenced in a study of T cells in Graves' hyperthyroidism and ophthalmopathy. TCR beta CDR3 regions were amplified from RNA. HTBI primers drove first-round RT-PCR of the TCR CDR3. A single record per CDR3 protein comes from TCRdb applying MiXCR to the multiplex PCR reads. Seen here are some 300,000 distinct CDR3 sequences, roughly 19% observed once, and the top ten hold 39%. The sequencing input was blood. The receptors stem from a man between 50 and 59 years old with Graves' ophthalmopathy.

About this clonotype: At one boundary the junction diverges from the germline segment, which might be a read error. V is TRBV5-1 and J is TRBJ2-7; a weak D match, TRBD2 (5 bases). The CDR3 consists of 12 residues. Germline CDR1 SGHRS, CDR2 YFSETQ. CDR3 nucleotide sequence: TGCGCCGGCAGCTTTACTAGGCAAGAGCAGTACTTC. Residues: CAGSFTRQEQYF.

The chain combines TRBV9 with TRBJ2-7; either TRBD1 or TRBD2 may fit D (5 bases each). Per the germline V gene, CDR1 is SGDLS and CDR2 is YYNGEE. The CDR3 consists of 17 residues. The germline V and J ends were trimmed by 0 bases and 3 bases, with 19 bases remaining between them. DNA of the CDR3: TGTGCCAGCAGCGTAGGTGGAGGACACCAAACTTTCTACGAGCAGTACTTC. Residues: CASSVGGGHQTFYEQYF.

This clonotype was detected only a few times. The V call is TRBV27, the J call TRBJ2-7; 8 bases match TRBD2. Germline values: CDR1 MNHEY, CDR2 SMNVEV (reference sequence). The junction had 2 bases not matched to a gene; V was cut back by 3 bases and J by 4 bases. There are 13 residues in the CDR3. The chain's CDR3 is CASSFGTSYEQYF. The CDR3 coding sequence is TGTGCCAGCAGTTTCGGGACTAGTTACGAGCAGTACTTC.

V and J are TRBV6-2 or TRBV6-3 and TRBJ2-1; D remains ambiguous. This CDR3 is 13 amino acids long. The V end lost 7 bases, the J end lost 2 bases, and 9 bases lay between the germline ends. Germline values: CDR1 MNHEY, CDR2 SVGEGT. The CDR3 is CASTPVTYNEQFF. CDR3 coding DNA: TGTGCCAGCACTCCGGTGACCTACAATGAGCAGTTCTTC.

V is TRBV25-1 and J is TRBJ2-2, with 7 bases that match TRBD1. The CDR3 is 15 residues long. Germline assignment: CDR1 MGHDK and CDR2 SYGVNS. V gave up 11 bases and J gave up 0 bases; unmatched junction bases: 9. In DNA, the CDR3 is TGTGCCTCAGGGGGTTATAACCCGAACACCGGGGAGCTGTTTTTT. This encodes CASGGYNPNTGELFF.

This clonotype turned up a few times. The V and J genes are TRBV5-1 and TRBJ2-3; no clear D gene. CDR3 size: 13 residues. In germline, CDR1 is SGHRS, CDR2 YFSETQ. V lost 1 base, J lost 2 bases, and 5 bases lay in between. Here the CDR3 DNA reads TGCGCCAGCAGCTTGTATATCACAGATACGCAGTATTTT. This encodes CASSLYITDTQYF.

This clonotype was seen more than once but under ten times. The rearrangement joins TRBV9 to TRBJ2-1, with a weak D call TRBD2 (5 bases). Trimming took off 3 bases at V and 1 base at J, with 8 bases between the two ends. This CDR3 has 14 residues. Germline V CDR1 and CDR2: SGDLS, YYNGEE. CDR3 in DNA: TGTGCCAGCAGCGGCGTAGCGTCCTACAATGAGCAGTTCTTC. Its translation: CASSGVASYNEQFF.

This clonotype was seen ten or more times. The chain is built from TRBV28 and TRBJ1-5, with 7 nucleotides matching TRBD1. Germline loops: CDR1 MDHEN, CDR2 SYDVKM. This CDR3 spans 16 amino acids. The junction had 12 bases not matched to a gene; V was cut back by 7 bases and J by 3 bases. The CDR3 DNA reads as TGTGCCAGCACCTTGCCGGTGGGGACAGCCAATCAGCCCCAGCATTTT. Residues: CASTLPVGTANQPQHF.

This clonotype showed up just a few times. The rearrangement joins TRBV10-1 to TRBJ2-3; the D gene is possibly TRBD1 (6 bases). The CDR3 sequence is 15 residues long. Germline CDR1 WNHNN, CDR2 SYGVQD (reference sequence). Trimming shortened V by 3 bases and J by 2 bases, and 12 bases separated the two germline ends. The CDR3 nucleotides read TGCGCCAGCAGTGATCCGGGACAACCCACAGATACGCAGTATTTT. Encoded protein: CASSDPGQPTDTQYF.

The chain combines TRBV11-2 with TRBJ2-1; TRBD2 matches 7 bases. This CDR3 region has 14 residues. The J segment lost 7 bases and the V segment lost 1 base, leaving 4 bases of the junction unmatched. Per germline, CDR1 SGHAT and CDR2 FQNNGV. In DNA, the CDR3 is TGTGCCAGCAGCTTAGTGGGGGAGGGAAATGAGCAGTTCTTC. Residues: CASSLVGEGNEQFF.

This clonotype has ten or more counts. This chain joins TRBV13 and TRBJ2-3, with TRBD2 matching over 11 bases. Trimming removed 5 bases from V and 2 bases from J; junction bases left unmatched: 6. The CDR3 covers 16 residues. CDR1 is PRHDT and CDR2 is FYEKMQ in the germline V gene (reference sequence). The CDR3 loop is CASSRTSGSNTDTQYF. Here the CDR3 DNA reads TGTGCCAGCAGCCGGACTAGCGGGTCAAACACAGATACGCAGTATTTT.

The chain has TRBV5-5 and TRBJ2-3; TRBD1 matches 10 bases. CDR3 size: 16 residues. Germline CDR1 reads SGHKS; CDR2 reads YYEKEE (reference sequence). Germline trimming cut 4 bases from V and 4 bases from J; bases unmatched to any gene: 9. The CDR3 loop reads CASSPPTGGLSDTQYF. The CDR3 coding sequence is TGTGCCAGCAGCCCTCCGACAGGGGGCTTATCAGATACGCAGTATTTT. Filled out from reference TRBV5-5 and TRBJ2-3, the complete variable domain reads DAGVTQSPTHLIKTRGQQVTLRCSPISGHKSVSWYQQVLGQGPQFIFQYYEKEERGRGNFPDRFSARQFPNYSSELNVNALLLGDSALYLCASSPPTGGLSDTQYFGPGTRLTVL.

This clonotype has more than one count but fewer than ten. The V and J genes are TRBV14 and TRBJ2-1; TRBD2 aligns across 13 bases. The CDR3 is 16 amino acids. Germline V gene data show CDR1 as SGHDN and CDR2 as FVKESK. Losses at the gene ends were 4 bases for V and 5 bases for J; bases not matched to a gene: 5. CDR3 sequence reads: CASSRKGLAGNNEQFF. In nucleotides, the CDR3 is TGTGCCAGCAGCCGGAAGGGACTAGCGGGAAACAATGAGCAGTTCTTC.

This clonotype was detected a few times. The rearrangement uses TRBV15 and TRBJ2-3; D is possibly TRBD1 (6 bases). In germline, CDR1 is LNHNV, CDR2 YYDKDF (reference sequence). The CDR3 sequence is 15 residues long. The V end lost 3 bases, the J end lost 2 bases, and 12 bases lay between the germline ends. The CDR3 nucleotides are TGTGCCACCAGCAGCCCAGGGGACCCCACAGATACGCAGTATTTT. As protein: CATSSPGDPTDTQYF.

The sample holds many counts of this clonotype. The chain is built from TRBV20-1 and TRBJ2-3; D is perhaps TRBD2 (5 bases). CDR1 DFQATT and CDR2 SNEGSKA come from the germline V gene (reference sequence). This CDR3 region has 15 residues. The germline V and J ends were trimmed by 1 base and 5 bases, with 16 bases remaining between them. The chain's CDR3 is CSARARGNVVDTQYF. The CDR3 DNA follows: TGCAGTGCTAGAGCGCGAGGGAATGTTGTAGATACGCAGTATTTT.

This clonotype was found many times. V is TRBV10-3 and J is TRBJ2-3; 7 bases agree with TRBD2. CDR1 and CDR2 (germline): ENHRY, SYGVKD. V dropped 4 bases and J dropped 3; count of bases not matched to a gene: 7. The CDR3 covers 15 residues. DNA of the CDR3: TGTGCCATCAGTGGAAGGGCGGGAGCTACAGATACGCAGTATTTT. Its protein is CAISGRAGATDTQYF.

This clonotype was observed many times. The rearrangement joins TRBV27 to TRBJ2-1, with D uncertain. V was shortened by 0 bases and J by 10 bases, with 10 bases between the two germline ends. This CDR3 contains 13 residues. The germline V gene encodes CDR1 MNHEY and CDR2 SMNVEV (reference sequence). The CDR3 loop is CASSLSGIPEQFF. The CDR3 coding sequence is TGTGCCAGCAGTTTATCAGGGATTCCAGAGCAGTTCTTC.

This clonotype was picked up many times. This chain joins TRBV28 and TRBJ1-5, with unresolved D. Trimming took 2 bases from V and 6 from J, leaving 11 bases between them. Germline V lookup: CDR1 MDHEN, CDR2 SYDVKM. The CDR3 has 14 residues. This CDR3 is CASSLDDPPQPQHF. DNA for the CDR3: TGTGCCAGCAGTTTAGACGACCCTCCTCAGCCCCAGCATTTT.

As concerns this clonotype: This could be a read error, since a much larger clone is one nucleotide away. CDR3 nucleotide sequence: TGTGCCAGCAGAAGGACAGGGCTAGTCAATGAGCAGCTCTTC. Amino acid sequence: CASRRTGLVNEQLF. This sequence joins TRBV7-2 and TRBJ2-1; 8 bases fit TRBD1. The CDR3 extends over 14 amino acids. The germline V gene has CDR1 SGHTA and CDR2 FQGNSA.

The sample holds many counts of this clonotype. The chain is built from TRBV3-1 and TRBJ1-1, with D perhaps TRBD1 (5 bases). The CDR3 has 13 amino acids. Trimming took off 2 bases at V and 3 bases at J, with 7 bases between the two ends. In germline, CDR1 is LGHDT, CDR2 YNNKEL (reference sequence). CDR3 residues: CASSQRGYTEAFF. The CDR3 coding sequence is TGTGCCAGCAGCCAAAGGGGATACACTGAAGCTTTCTTT.

About this clonotype itself: A much larger clone lies a single base off, so this may be a read error. This sequence joins TRBV18 and TRBJ2-5, with a weak D call TRBD2 (6 bases). This CDR3 is 15 amino acids long. Germline values: CDR1 KGHSH, CDR2 LQKENI. V was pared by 0 bases and J by 1 base, with 9 bases between. The CDR3 here is CASSPPGGLQETQYF. The CDR3 nucleotides read TGTGCCAGCTCACCACCGGGGGGACTCCAAGAGACCCAGTACTTC.

This clonotype came up many times. The chain has TRBV2 and TRBJ2-7, with D possibly called TRBD1 or TRBD2 (6 bases each). In germline, CDR1 is SNHLY, CDR2 FYNNEI. V shed 7 bases and J shed 3 bases, with 16 bases lying between them. This CDR3 region has 14 residues. CDR3 residues: CASTLRGDIYEQYF. DNA for the CDR3: TGTGCCAGCACCCTAAGGGGGGACATCTACGAGCAGTACTTC.

This clonotype showed up just a few times. The J gene is TRBJ1-6, the V gene TRBV11-2; D is unclear. Germline CDR1 and CDR2: SGHAT and FQNNGV. The CDR3 totals 14 residues. V gave up 2 bases and J gave up 3 bases, with 5 bases separating them. The chain's CDR3 is CASSLSRYNSPLHF. CDR3 nucleotides: TGTGCCAGCAGCTTATCCCGCTATAATTCACCCCTCCACTTT.

The chain combines TRBV11-2 with TRBJ1-4; no firm D call. The CDR3 is 13 residues long. The V end lost 6 bases, the J end lost 10 bases, and 15 bases lay between the germline ends. The germline CDR1 and CDR2 sequences are SGHAT and FQNNGV. The CDR3 spells CASSGEGVGKLFF. The CDR3 DNA is TGTGCCAGCAGTGGAGAGGGCGTCGGAAAACTGTTTTTT.

This clonotype was recorded many times. This chain connects TRBV28 to TRBJ2-1; possibly TRBD2 for D (5 bases). V was pared by 6 bases and J by 0 bases, with 21 bases between. This CDR3 region has 18 residues. CDR1 is MDHEN and CDR2 is SYDVKM in the germline V gene. The CDR3 bases are TGTGCCAGCAGGCCACTATTAGAGGGCCCGAGCTCCTACAATGAGCAGTTCTTC. This translates into CASRPLLEGPSSYNEQFF.

This clonotype has ten or more counts. V and J are TRBV20-1 and TRBJ1-1; TRBD1 matches at 7 bases. Looked up from germline, CDR1 is DFQATT and CDR2 is SNEGSKA (reference sequence). The V and J ends lost 2 bases and 6 bases, in that order; junction bases with no gene match: 6. CDR3 size: 13 residues. CDR3 loop: CSARRQGGAEAFF. The CDR3 DNA follows: TGCAGTGCTAGACGACAGGGTGGGGCTGAAGCTTTCTTT.

The rearrangement joins TRBV4-1 to TRBJ2-1; 9 bases agree with TRBD1. Germline trimming cut 3 bases from V and 4 bases from J; bases unmatched to any gene: 10. Germline CDR1 is MGHRA and CDR2 is YSYEKL. The CDR3 has 17 amino acids. The CDR3 DNA is TGCGCCAGCAGCCAGGCTGAGCCGGGACAGGGTTACAATGAGCAGTTCTTC. Translating gives CASSQAEPGQGYNEQFF.

The chain has TRBV19 and TRBJ2-1; 8 positions agree with TRBD1. The germline V gene has CDR1 LNHDA and CDR2 SQIVND (reference sequence). V shed 9 bases, J shed 4 bases, and the junction held 5 bases outside the gene matches. CDR3 length equals 13 residues. DNA of the CDR3: TGTGCCAGCAGGACAGGGCTTTACAATGAGCAGTTCTTC. Encoded protein: CASRTGLYNEQFF.

This clonotype was counted between two and nine times. The rearrangement links TRBV4-2 to TRBJ2-5; D is tentatively TRBD1 or TRBD2 (6 bases each). Germline V gives CDR1 LGHNA, CDR2 YNFKEQ. V gave up 0 bases and J gave up 2 bases, with 7 bases separating them. The CDR3 has 14 amino acids. The CDR3, as DNA: TGTGCCAGCAGCCAAGAAGGGGGGCAAGAGACCCAGTACTTC. It translates to CASSQEGGQETQYF.

The rearrangement joins TRBV7-8 to TRBJ1-1; 9 nucleotides line up with TRBD1. Germline loops: CDR1 SGHVS, CDR2 FQNEAQ. After removal of 4 bases from V and 1 base from J, the junction contained 4 bases not matched to a gene. The CDR3 has 15 residues. CDR3 residues: CASSSPDRGNTEAFF. The CDR3 nucleotides read TGTGCCAGCAGCTCCCCGGACAGGGGGAACACTGAAGCTTTCTTT.